The TCR beta chain under discussion was sequenced for a study of radiation and T cells in renal cell carcinoma. Study results and caveats: Top tumor clonotypes rose in blood 2 weeks post-radiation, then contracted.

Sample time point: baseline pretreatment blood. The treatment is: 15 Gy SBRT to primary tumor, nephrectomy 4 weeks later. Serial blood draws occurred at baseline and 2 and 4 weeks post-SBRT. Clear cell pathology was present in this patient's renal cell carcinoma. TCRdb's copy holds only in-frame clones and misses some; the assay was immunoSEQ multiplex PCR. The sample lists about 59,000 clones; around 72% were seen once. On this clone itself: Its matching antigen is unknown. Additional DNA sequences in this sample encode the identical CDR3.

The germline V gene encodes CDR1 SNHLY and CDR2 FYNNEI. The CDR3 has 14 amino acids. The V segment lost 1 base and the J segment 6 bases; nucleotides outside the gene matches: 2. The sample consisted of blood, taken from a patient whose treatment included radiotherapy and nephrectomy. The V and J genes are TRBV2 and TRBJ2-2; 7 bases fit TRBD1. This clonotype was obtained from a man between 60 and 70 years old with renal cell carcinoma. The CDR3 bases are TGTGCCAGCAGTGAAGGACAGGGCGCCGGGGAGCTGTTTTTT. This encodes CASSEGQGAGELFF.